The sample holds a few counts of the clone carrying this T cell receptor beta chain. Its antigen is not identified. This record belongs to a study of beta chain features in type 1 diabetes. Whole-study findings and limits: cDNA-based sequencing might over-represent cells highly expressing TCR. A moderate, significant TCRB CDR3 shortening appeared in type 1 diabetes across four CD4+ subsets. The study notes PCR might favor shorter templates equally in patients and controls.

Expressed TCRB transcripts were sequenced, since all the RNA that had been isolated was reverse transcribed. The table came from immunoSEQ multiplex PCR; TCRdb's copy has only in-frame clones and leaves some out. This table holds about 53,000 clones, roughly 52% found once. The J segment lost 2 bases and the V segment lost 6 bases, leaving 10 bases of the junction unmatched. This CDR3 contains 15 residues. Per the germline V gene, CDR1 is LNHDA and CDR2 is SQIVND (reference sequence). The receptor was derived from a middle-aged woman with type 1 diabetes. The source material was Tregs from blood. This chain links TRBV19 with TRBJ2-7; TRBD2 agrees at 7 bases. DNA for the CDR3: TGTGCCAGTAGCCTGGGAGGGACGGGAGCCTACGAGCAGTACTTC. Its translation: CASSLGGTGAYEQYF.